Listed below are T cell receptor beta chains from one sample, sequenced in a study of naive and memory T cell subsets. Each CDR3 protein gets one entry after TCRdb re-called the UMI-ligation and nested PCR reads with MiXCR. The profile shows around 31,000 distinct CDR3 sequences, about 7.4% of them singletons. The material was skin, obtained from a tuberculin skin test site. These receptors were taken from an adult in good health. The CDR3 runs from the conserved cysteine through the conserved F or W. D genes are given only for firm matches. Clone size is given for some rows only: seen once, a few or many times, or a class if the clone is expanded.

J gene,clone size,V gene,D gene,CDR3 protein,CDR3 DNA
TRBJ1-1,many,TRBV14,NA,CASSSESMRTVNTEAFF,TGTGCCAGCAGCAGCGAAAGTATGCGGACTGTGAACACTGAAGCTTTCTTT
TRBJ2-2,NA,TRBV5-1,TRBD2,CASSGTSAGTGELFF,TGCGCCAGCAGCGGGACTAGCGCGGGCACCGGGGAGCTGTTTTTT
TRBJ1-2,few,TRBV12-3/TRBV12-4,NA,CASSLVLYGYTF,TGTGCCAGCAGTTTAGTGCTCTATGGCTACACCTTC
TRBJ1-4,many,TRBV9,NA,CASSVEGSRNEKLFF,TGTGCCAGCAGCGTGGAGGGGTCGAGGAATGAAAAACTGTTTTTT
TRBJ2-2,medium-sized,TRBV5-5,NA,CASSPLEGGTGELFF,TGTGCCAGCAGCCCTCTAGAGGGGGGAACCGGGGAGCTGTTTTTT
TRBJ1-1,few,TRBV5-1,NA,CASSPEPGRGWGTEAFF,TGCGCCAGCAGCCCAGAGCCTGGCAGGGGTTGGGGAACTGAAGCTTTCTTT
TRBJ2-3,many,TRBV7-2,NA,CASSLDGTALLIDTQYF,TGTGCCAGCAGCTTAGATGGGACGGCCCTGCTTATTGATACGCAGTATTTT
TRBJ2-5,many,TRBV7-9,TRBD2,CASSFRLAGVQETQYF,TGTGCCAGCAGCTTCAGACTAGCGGGGGTTCAAGAGACCCAGTACTTC
TRBJ2-3,many,TRBV11-2,TRBD2,CASSPRPGTSGEYTDTQYF,TGTGCCAGCAGCCCCCGTCCCGGGACTAGCGGGGAATACACAGATACGCAGTATTTT
TRBJ1-2,few,TRBV4-2,NA,CASSQEARGANYGYTF,TGTGCCAGCAGCCAAGAAGCCCGGGGAGCGAACTATGGCTACACCTTC
TRBJ2-1,many,TRBV6-1,NA,CASSEAGELYNEQFF,TGTGCCAGCAGTGAGGCCGGGGAACTTTACAATGAGCAGTTCTTC
TRBJ2-5,few,TRBV25-1,TRBD1,CASSKGRGGTGGSRETRYF,TGTGCCAGCAGTAAGGGGCGCGGGGGGACAGGGGGAAGTAGAGAGACCCGGTACTTC
TRBJ1-2,few,TRBV29-1,NA,CSVEDLGAENYGYTF,TGCAGCGTTGAAGACCTGGGGGCAGAGAACTATGGCTACACCTTC
TRBJ2-3,few,TRBV20-1,TRBD2,CSATIPGLAGGTQYF,TGCAGTGCCACTATCCCCGGACTAGCGGGGGGGACGCAGTATTTT
TRBJ1-1,NA,TRBV6-5,NA,CASTPGGGTEAFF,TGTGCCAGCACACCTGGGGGTGGGACTGAAGCTTTCTTT
TRBJ2-1,many,TRBV12-3/TRBV12-4,TRBD2,CASSPGGGPSSYNEQFF,TGTGCCAGCAGCCCTGGCGGGGGGCCGAGCTCCTACAATGAGCAGTTCTTC